Given below is one T cell receptor beta chain in context. Its antigen is as yet unknown. The V segment lost 0 bases and the J segment 4 bases; nucleotides outside the gene matches: 6. The CDR3 runs to 16 residues. Germline V gives CDR1 SGHRS, CDR2 YFSETQ. The sample belongs to a study of cytomegalovirus exposure and HLA in healthy donors. Study outcomes and limitations: The number of N-insertions in an Asian-associated ancestry cluster was reportedly below the 666-donor mean in a later analysis. Researchers had no immune exposure information except CMV serostatus available. Both high specificity and high sensitivity reportedly marked the classifier's diagnosis of cytomegalovirus status. It was confirmed in vitro that a few of the CMV-associated chains were specific for CMV antigens.

PCR used 60 Vbeta primers and 13 Jbeta primers. Libraries were prepared by immunoSEQ multiplex PCR; TCRdb keeps only in-frame clonotypes and omits some of them. The sample shows 60,000 to 85,000 clones, approximately 70% of them seen only once. This sequence originates from a man aged 55 to 70 in good health and CMV-seropositive. The chain combines TRBV5-1 with TRBJ1-3, with TRBD1 matching over 8 bases. Sample: PBMCs. CDR3 protein: CASSLAGQGFGNTIYF. CDR3 sequence (DNA): TGCGCCAGCAGCTTGGCCGGACAGGGTTTCGGAAACACCATATATTTT.